The present T cell receptor beta chain was sequenced within a study of T-cell reconstitution after alpha-beta-depleted transplantation in children. The study's findings and limits: There were some patients whose high TCRbeta diversity at day 60 came from surviving recipient T cells and thymic progenitors. Reports say that about two months after transplant, the alpha-beta T cells came out of several hundred graft clones that had expanded. When one year had passed after transplant, most T-cell counts and diversity came from newly produced T cells.

The table lists this clonotype with a count of one. No antigen is known for it. The germline CDR1 and CDR2 sequences are SGHVS and FQNEAQ. The CDR3 has 16 residues. V shed 5 bases and J 3 bases; nucleotides not matched to a gene: 8. A TCRbeta library incorporating unique molecular identifiers was prepared. TCRdb processed the PCR reads anew with MiXCR; each CDR3 protein has one entry. The table has 70,000 to 95,000 distinct CDR3 sequences, around 15% seen once. The V gene is TRBV7-8, the J gene TRBJ1-5; 9 nucleotides line up with TRBD1. The receptor was isolated from a male patient aged 2 to 9 who had a stem cell transplant for acute lymphoblastic leukemia, so the T cells may come from the graft donor. The starting material was PBMCs, mostly from graft donor cells, obtained 180 days after TCRalphabeta/CD19-depleted stem cell transplant. The CDR3 DNA reads TGTGCCAGCAGCCGGGACAGGGATTTATTCAATCAGCCCCAGCATTTT. It is translated as CASSRDRDLFNQPQHF.